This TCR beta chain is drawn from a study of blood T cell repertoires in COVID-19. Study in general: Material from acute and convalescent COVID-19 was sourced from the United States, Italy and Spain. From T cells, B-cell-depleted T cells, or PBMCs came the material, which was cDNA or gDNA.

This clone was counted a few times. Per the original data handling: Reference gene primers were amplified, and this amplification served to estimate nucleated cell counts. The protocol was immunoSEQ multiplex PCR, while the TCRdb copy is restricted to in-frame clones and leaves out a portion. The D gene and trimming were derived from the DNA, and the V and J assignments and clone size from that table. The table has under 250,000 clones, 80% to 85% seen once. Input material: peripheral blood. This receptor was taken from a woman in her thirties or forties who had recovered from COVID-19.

The CDR3, as DNA: TGTGCCAGCAGCTTTGAGGGCCTCAATAATCAGCCCCAGCATTTT. Residues: CASSFEGLNNQPQHF. The genes are TRBV5-5 and TRBJ1-5; no reliable D call. Germline V CDR1 and CDR2: SGHKS, YYEKEE (reference sequence). This CDR3 has 15 amino acids. The ends were cut back, 2 bases at V and 4 bases at J, with 13 bases in the middle.